The sequence of this T cell receptor (beta chain) was determined in a study of T-cell reconstitution after alpha-beta-depleted transplantation in children. During its preparation, the TCRbeta library received unique molecular identifiers. TCRdb itself ran the PCR reads through MiXCR, one entry per CDR3 protein. The repertoire has about 270,000 distinct CDR3 sequences, nearly 10% of them found once; the top ten carry about 9.5%. This clonotype appeared a few times. The germline gives CDR1 MNHEY, CDR2 SVGEGT. Trimming cost V 2 bases and J 1 base, with 24 bases left between them. The CDR3 consists of 20 residues.

J is TRBJ2-4 and V is TRBV6-2 or TRBV6-3; TRBD1 or TRBD2 may be the D gene (6 bases each). The clonotype originates from a human donor who donated a stem cell graft to a child with SCID. Here the sequenced sample was PBMCs from the stem cell graft donor, taken from the stem cell graft. CDR3 in DNA: TGTGCCAGCAGTTACGGCCTAGCGTTGGGGGGCGATTATGCCAAAAACATTCAGTACTTC. It yields the protein CASSYGLALGGDYAKNIQYF.